The clone carrying this T cell receptor (beta chain) was found a few times. TCRdb reprocessed the RT-PCR reads via MiXCR and lists one record per CDR3 protein. The sample consists of about 680,000 distinct CDR3 sequences, 13% to 15% of them appearing once. The CDR3 covers 17 residues. The V and J ends lost 3 bases and 7 bases respectively, with 19 bases between them. From germline, CDR1 is LGHDT and CDR2 YNNKEL (reference sequence). The origin of this receptor is a female donor in good health, serving as a healthy control. The sequencing sample was made of memory CD4+ T cells from blood. The rearrangement joins TRBV3-1 to TRBJ1-6, with D possibly matching TRBD1 (5 bases). CDR3 nucleotide sequence: TGTGCCAGCAGCCACACGTTCGGGACCCGGGGGAATTCACCCCTCCACTTT. Translation gives CASSHTFGTRGNSPLHF.